Presented here are 16 T cell receptor beta chains from one specimen sequenced in a study of blood T cell repertoires in COVID-19. Generated by immunoSEQ multiplex PCR, the TCRdb table keeps only in-frame clones and is missing some. The top ten hold roughly 5.6% of the sample, which has roughly 200,000 clones, around nine tenths seen once. The sample comprised peripheral blood. The receptors come from a woman aged 40 to 50 who had recovered from COVID-19.

The chain has TRBV19 and TRBJ2-3; 10 bases align to TRBD2. CDR1 is LNHDA, CDR2 SQIVND, per germline (reference sequence). V lost 5 bases to trimming and J lost 2 bases; unmatched junction nucleotides: 4. The CDR3 is made up of 15 amino acids. The CDR3 DNA is TGTGCCAGTAGTCTCGGACTAGCGGCCACAGATACGCAGTATTTT. This encodes CASSLGLAATDTQYF.

The chain is built from TRBV30 and TRBJ2-7; 12 bases line up with TRBD2. Germline assignment: CDR1 GTSNPN and CDR2 SVGIG (reference sequence). Trimming cost V 1 base and J 2 bases; bases outside gene matches: 9. CDR3 length: 17 residues. The CDR3, as DNA: TGTGCCTGGAGTGCCGGGAGGACTAGCGGGAACGCCTACGAGCAGTACTTC. The encoded protein is CAWSAGRTSGNAYEQYF.

The V call is TRBV20-1, the J call TRBJ2-1; TRBD2 agrees at 9 bases. Germline CDR1 is DFQATT and CDR2 is SNEGSKA (reference sequence). J was trimmed by 7 bases and V by 3 bases; bases with no gene match: 10. The CDR3 has 15 residues. CDR3 bases: TGCAGTGCTAGTCGACTAGCGGTTGGGGGGAATGAGCAGTTCTTC. Translated, it gives CSASRLAVGGNEQFF.

The chain is built from TRBV7-2 and TRBJ2-5, with 11 nucleotides matching TRBD2. The germline V gene has CDR1 SGHTA and CDR2 FQGNSA. J lost 5 bases, V lost 2 bases, and 10 bases had no gene match. This CDR3 is built from 17 residues. CDR3 coding DNA: TGTGCCAGCAGCTTAACCCGGATAGCGGGAGGGGGGGAGACCCAGTACTTC. Residues: CASSLTRIAGGGETQYF.

The V gene is TRBV27, the J gene TRBJ2-5; 8 bases line up with TRBD1. This CDR3 contains 14 residues. Germline lookup yields CDR1 MNHEY and CDR2 SMNVEV (reference sequence). V dropped 4 bases and J dropped 2; count of bases not matched to a gene: 3. CDR3 nucleotides: TGTGCCAGCAGTTGGGGGGACAGGCAAGAGACCCAGTACTTC. It codes for CASSWGDRQETQYF.

This chain links TRBV9 with TRBJ1-4, with D possibly being TRBD1 (5 bases). The CDR3 is 15 residues long. Germline CDR1 reads SGDLS; CDR2 reads YYNGEE. The V gene lost 2 bases and the J gene lost 2 bases, with 10 bases spanning the gap. CDR3 nucleotides: TGTGCCAGCAGCGTTGCAGGGATGACTAATGAAAAACTGTTTTTT. Translating it yields CASSVAGMTNEKLFF.

The chain recombines TRBV5-1 with TRBJ2-7; the match to TRBD2 covers 12 bases. The CDR3 has 16 residues. Looked up from germline, CDR1 is SGHRS and CDR2 is YFSETQ. The V and J ends lost 4 bases and 1 base, in that order; junction bases with no gene match: 6. DNA of the CDR3: TGCGCCAGCAGCGCCCCAGGACTAGCGGGATCCTACGAGCAGTACTTC. Its protein is CASSAPGLAGSYEQYF.

Turning to this clone: The same CDR3 also results from other DNA sequences found in this sample. V and J are TRBV6-5 and TRBJ1-4; 9 bases line up with TRBD1. Germline V gene sequence: CDR1 MNHEY, CDR2 SVGAGI. The CDR3 loop spans 14 amino acids. The V gene end was trimmed by 2 bases and the J gene end by 7 bases; junction bases not matched to a gene: 2. The CDR3 protein is CASSYGQGFEKLFF. The CDR3 nucleotides read TGTGCCAGCAGTTACGGACAGGGGTTTGAAAAACTGTTTTTT.

The chain recombines TRBV5-1 with TRBJ1-1; tentative D call: TRBD1 (6 bases). Deletions cut 0 bases from V and 1 base from J, with 7 bases between. The CDR3 covers 14 residues. Germline V lookup: CDR1 SGHRS, CDR2 YFSETQ. CDR3 residues: CASSLVDRNTEAFF. The CDR3 coding sequence is TGCGCCAGCAGCTTGGTGGACAGGAACACTGAAGCTTTCTTT.

This chain connects TRBV18 to TRBJ1-5; 7 nucleotides agree with TRBD1. Germline-derived CDR1 and CDR2 are KGHSH and LQKENI. The V segment lost 5 bases and the J segment 6 bases; nucleotides outside the gene matches: 7. This CDR3 comprises 14 residues. The CDR3 DNA sequence: TGTGCCAGCTCAGAGACAGGGCAAGGTCAGCCCCAGCATTTT. It encodes CASSETGQGQPQHF.

V gene TRBV7-9 combines with J gene TRBJ1-4, with D possibly TRBD1 on 6 matching bases. Trimming stripped 5 bases from V and 5 bases from J, with 12 bases between. The CDR3 length is 14 residues. CDR1 SEHNR and CDR2 FQNEAQ come from the germline V gene (reference sequence). CDR3 nucleotide sequence: TGTGCCAGCAGCCCCCAGGGGTTAAATGAAAAACTGTTTTTT. Translation: CASSPQGLNEKLFF. Complete variable domain (other parts from reference TRBV7-9 and TRBJ1-4): DTGVSQNPRHKITKRGQNVTFRCDPISEHNRLYWYRQTLGQGPEFLTYFQNEAQLEKSRLLSDRFSAERPKGSFSTLEIQRTEQGDSAMYLCASSPQGLNEKLFFGSGTQLSVL.

This clone turned up a few times. The chain links TRBV27 to TRBJ2-3; 7 bases agree with TRBD1. The CDR3 loop spans 14 amino acids. The V gene's germline CDR1 is MNHEY and CDR2 SMNVEV (reference sequence). Trimming took 2 bases from V and 4 from J; bases not matched to a gene: 3. CDR3 sequence (DNA): TGTGCCAGCAGTTTACGGCAGGGGGCAGATACGCAGTATTTT. Translation: CASSLRQGADTQYF.

The chain uses TRBV3-1 (or the pseudogene TRBV3-2) and TRBJ1-5, with 8 nucleotides matching TRBD1. CDR3 length: 14 residues. CDR1 is LGHDT, CDR2 YNNKEL, per germline (reference sequence). After removal of 2 bases from V and 7 bases from J, the junction contained 4 bases not matched to a gene. The CDR3 reads CASSQQGAGQPQHF. As DNA, the CDR3 is TGTGCCAGCAGCCAACAGGGGGCAGGACAGCCCCAGCATTTT.

J is TRBJ1-1 and V is TRBV6-2 or TRBV6-3, with D possibly TRBD1 on 5 matching bases. The CDR3 contains 14 residues. Trimming removed 6 bases at V and 4 bases at J, with 15 bases between. Germline V gene lookup returns CDR1 MNHEY and CDR2 SVGEGT. DNA of the CDR3: TGTGCCAGCAGCCTCGTAGGGGCAGGCACTGAAGCTTTCTTT. Amino acid sequence: CASSLVGAGTEAFF.

The genes are TRBV6-4 and TRBJ2-7; no reliable D call. Trimming cost V 9 bases and J 3 bases, with 12 bases left between them. The germline V gene encodes CDR1 MRHNA and CDR2 SNTAGT. This CDR3 region has 12 residues. CDR3 nucleotide sequence: TGTGCCAGATCTAGTCTCAACTACGAGCAGTACTTC. Residues: CARSSLNYEQYF.

There are a few counts of this clone. The gene calls are TRBV30 and TRBJ1-6, with D unclear. Germline lookup yields CDR1 GTSNPN and CDR2 SVGIG (reference sequence). This CDR3 has 15 residues. V was cut by 2 bases and J by 6 bases, with 14 bases left in between. CDR3 in amino acids: CAWSPEWHTNSPLHF. The DNA for the CDR3 is TGTGCCTGGAGTCCCGAATGGCACACTAATTCACCCCTCCACTTT.